Listed below are T cell receptor beta chains from one sample, sequenced in a study of blood T cell repertoires in COVID-19. This table comes from immunoSEQ multiplex PCR, and its TCRdb copy is limited to in-frame clones, with some not included. The sample consists of about 140,000 clones, roughly 79% of them appearing once. Sequencing was performed on peripheral blood. These receptors originate from a woman between 55 and 75 years old with acute or convalescent COVID-19. The CDR3 runs from the conserved cysteine through the conserved F or W. The order of the fields is CDR3 DNA, CDR3 protein, V gene, clone size, D gene, J gene. A D gene is named only where the DNA matches it firmly. Some rows mark clone size as missing; the rest say once, few, many or name a class of expanded clone.

cdr3_nt: TGTGCCACCCAGAGAGCTCTAGCGGGAGCTGGGGATGAGCAGTTCTTC
cdr3_aa: CATQRALAGAGDEQFF
v_call: TRBV15
clone_size: once
d_call: TRBD2
j_call: TRBJ2-1

cdr3_nt: TGTGCCACCGGGGCGGGAGGGCCCGCAACCGGGGAGCTGTTTTTT
cdr3_aa: CATGAGGPATGELFF
v_call: TRBV15
clone_size: NA
d_call: TRBD2
j_call: TRBJ2-2

cdr3_nt: TGTGCCAGCAGCTTGCCCTCCTCGTACGAGCAGTACTTC
cdr3_aa: CASSLPSSYEQYF
v_call: TRBV5-4
clone_size: NA
d_call: NA
j_call: TRBJ2-7

cdr3_nt: TGTGCCAGCAGTCGCAGGGGGGATCAGCCCCAGCATTTT
cdr3_aa: CASSRRGDQPQHF
v_call: TRBV27
clone_size: NA
d_call: TRBD1
j_call: TRBJ1-5

cdr3_nt: TGTGCCAGCAGCCCTAGACCCGGGACAGGGATAGACACTGAAGCTTTCTTT
cdr3_aa: CASSPRPGTGIDTEAFF
v_call: TRBV5-4
clone_size: NA
d_call: TRBD1
j_call: TRBJ1-1

cdr3_nt: TGCGCCAGCAGCCCCGGACTAGCGGGAGGCCTAGATACGCAGTATTTT
cdr3_aa: CASSPGLAGGLDTQYF
v_call: TRBV5-1
clone_size: NA
d_call: TRBD2
j_call: TRBJ2-3

cdr3_nt: TGTGCCAGCAGTTACGACAGGGGACCCAATCAGCCCCAGCATTTT
cdr3_aa: CASSYDRGPNQPQHF
v_call: TRBV6-2/TRBV6-3
clone_size: NA
d_call: TRBD1
j_call: TRBJ1-5

cdr3_nt: TGCGCCAGCACAGGCAGTACCAACTATGGCTACACCTTC
cdr3_aa: CASTGSTNYGYTF
v_call: TRBV5-1
clone_size: NA
d_call: NA
j_call: TRBJ1-2

cdr3_nt: TGTGCCAGCAGTTCTTACGGGGTCAACACTGAAGCTTTCTTT
cdr3_aa: CASSSYGVNTEAFF
v_call: TRBV2
clone_size: NA
d_call: NA
j_call: TRBJ1-1

cdr3_nt: TGTGCCAGCAGTTCGCCGACTCTTTACGAGCAGTACTTC
cdr3_aa: CASSSPTLYEQYF
v_call: TRBV6-5
clone_size: NA
d_call: NA
j_call: TRBJ2-7

cdr3_nt: TGTGCCAGCAGACACGGGACAGGGGGAGGAAACACCATATATTTT
cdr3_aa: CASRHGTGGGNTIYF
v_call: TRBV3-1/TRBV3-2
clone_size: NA
d_call: TRBD1
j_call: TRBJ1-3

cdr3_nt: TGTGCCAGCAGGACCCCGGGACAAATAAGGGGCTACACCTTC
cdr3_aa: CASRTPGQIRGYTF
v_call: TRBV5-4
clone_size: NA
d_call: NA
j_call: TRBJ1-2

cdr3_nt: TGTGCCAGCAGGGCCGCGGGACAGGGCAATCAGCCCCAGCATTTT
cdr3_aa: CASRAAGQGNQPQHF
v_call: TRBV28
clone_size: NA
d_call: TRBD1
j_call: TRBJ1-5

cdr3_nt: TGTGCCAGCAGCTTAGTTCCGTCGTGGGGACAGGGGAGTTCACCCCTCCACTTT
cdr3_aa: CASSLVPSWGQGSSPLHF
v_call: TRBV11-2
clone_size: NA
d_call: TRBD1
j_call: TRBJ1-6

cdr3_nt: TGTGCCTCCTCTCGGGGAGGTTGGGGAGAGACCCAGTACTTC
cdr3_aa: CASSRGGWGETQYF
v_call: TRBV28
clone_size: NA
d_call: NA
j_call: TRBJ2-5

cdr3_nt: TGTGCCACTGGGACAGGCTACTATGGCTACACCTTC
cdr3_aa: CATGTGYYGYTF
v_call: TRBV12-3/TRBV12-4
clone_size: NA
d_call: TRBD1
j_call: TRBJ1-2

cdr3_nt: TGTGCCAGCAGCCCATGGACAGCTGAAGCTTTCTTT
cdr3_aa: CASSPWTAEAFF
v_call: TRBV5-6
clone_size: once
d_call: NA
j_call: TRBJ1-1

cdr3_nt: TGCGCCAGCAGCATAAACAGGGGTAATGAGCAGTTCTTC
cdr3_aa: CASSINRGNEQFF
v_call: TRBV5-1
clone_size: NA
d_call: TRBD1
j_call: TRBJ2-1

cdr3_nt: TGTGCCAGCAGTCGAGGACTAGCGGGAGGGGAGACCCAGTACTTC
cdr3_aa: CASSRGLAGGETQYF
v_call: TRBV6-6
clone_size: NA
d_call: TRBD2
j_call: TRBJ2-5

cdr3_nt: TGTGCCAGCAGTAGGGGACAGGGCCCAACCTACGAGCAGTACTTC
cdr3_aa: CASSRGQGPTYEQYF
v_call: TRBV6-5
clone_size: NA
d_call: TRBD1
j_call: TRBJ2-7

cdr3_nt: TGTGCCAGCAGCGAAAGGGGTTATGGCTACACCTTC
cdr3_aa: CASSERGYGYTF
v_call: TRBV11-2
clone_size: NA
d_call: NA
j_call: TRBJ1-2

cdr3_nt: TGTGCCAGCTCACCCTCCGCGGGAGTCCCGTCTGAGCAGTTCTTC
cdr3_aa: CASSPSAGVPSEQFF
v_call: TRBV18
clone_size: NA
d_call: TRBD2
j_call: TRBJ2-1